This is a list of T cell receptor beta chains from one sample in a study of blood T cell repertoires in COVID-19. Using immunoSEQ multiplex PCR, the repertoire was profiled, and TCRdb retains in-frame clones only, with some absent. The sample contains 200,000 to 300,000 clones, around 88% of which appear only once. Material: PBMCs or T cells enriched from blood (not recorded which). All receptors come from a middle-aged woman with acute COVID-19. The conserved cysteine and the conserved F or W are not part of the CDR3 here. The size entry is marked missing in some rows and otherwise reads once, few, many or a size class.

ASSVRGGLAYNEQF | TRBJ2-1 | . | TRBV11-3
ASSFQSTDTQY | TRBJ2-3 | . | TRBV7-2
ASSLGLAGGEETQY | TRBJ2-5 | . | TRBV5-1
ASSLKSGGTEAF | TRBJ1-1 | once | TRBV14
ASSYGAGTEAF | TRBJ1-1 | . | TRBV6-5
ASSEGRRGTQY | TRBJ2-5 | . | TRBV25-1
ASSLANNVRRGGYT | TRBJ1-2 | . | TRBV7-2
ASSEQGQPLGYT | TRBJ1-2 | few | TRBV2
ASSTQGQGVGELF | TRBJ2-2 | . | TRBV19
ASSPLAGGIGPEQF | TRBJ2-1 | . | TRBV18
ASRQTTGLVADTQY | TRBJ2-3 | . | TRBV5-1
ASSVGPGVVEGYT | TRBJ1-2 | . | TRBV9
ATSGRDPTNTQY | TRBJ2-3 | . | TRBV24-1
ASSQVRGRTPNEKLF | TRBJ1-4 | . | TRBV4-2
ASSVGAGSSNEQF | TRBJ2-1 | . | TRBV5-1
ASSLRTGHSGNTIY | TRBJ1-3 | . | TRBV7-8
ASSLTSGRAGGTQY | TRBJ2-3 | . | TRBV5-8
ASSATGVDTQY | TRBJ2-3 | . | TRBV9
ASRLLAGMNTGELF | TRBJ2-2 | once | TRBV11-3
ASSPRGGLYYGYT | TRBJ1-2 | . | TRBV3-1/TRBV3-2
ASRRQGALGTEAF | TRBJ1-1 | once | TRBV6-5
ASSGGEYNEQF | TRBJ2-1 | . | TRBV2
ASSPGNRDEQF | TRBJ2-1 | . | TRBV5-4
ASSDRVGQETQY | TRBJ2-5 | . | TRBV2
ASSLRSLGGLISYEQY | TRBJ2-7 | . | TRBV7-2
ASSSGTEGYGYT | TRBJ1-2 | once | TRBV28